This T cell receptor beta chain was identified during a study of cytomegalovirus exposure and HLA in healthy donors. The V gene's germline CDR1 is LGHNA and CDR2 YNFKEQ. The CDR3 covers 15 residues. The junction had 1 base not matched to a gene; V was cut back by 1 base and J by 6 bases. The PCR employed 60 Vbeta primers together with 13 Jbeta primers. Generated by immunoSEQ multiplex PCR, the TCRdb table keeps only in-frame clones and is missing some. The sample records more than 150,000 clones, 80% being singletons. The rearrangement uses TRBV4-2 and TRBJ1-4, with 11 nucleotides matching TRBD1. This receptor was taken from a woman aged 45-60 years in good health and CMV-seropositive. Sequenced sample: PBMCs. The CDR3 protein is CASSQVGQGDEKLFF. The CDR3, as DNA: TGTGCCAGCAGCCAAGTGGGACAGGGGGATGAAAAACTGTTTTTT.